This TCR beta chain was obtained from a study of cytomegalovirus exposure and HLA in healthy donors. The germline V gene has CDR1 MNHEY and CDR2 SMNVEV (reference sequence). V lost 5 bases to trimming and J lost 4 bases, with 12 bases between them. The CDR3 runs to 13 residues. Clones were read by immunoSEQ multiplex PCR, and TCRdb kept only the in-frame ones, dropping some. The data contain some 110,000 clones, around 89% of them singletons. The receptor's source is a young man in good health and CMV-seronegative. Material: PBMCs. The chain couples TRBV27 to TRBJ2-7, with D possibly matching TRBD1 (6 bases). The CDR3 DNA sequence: TGTGCCAGCAGTCCGTACACAGGGTACGAGCAGTACTTC. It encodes CASSPYTGYEQYF.